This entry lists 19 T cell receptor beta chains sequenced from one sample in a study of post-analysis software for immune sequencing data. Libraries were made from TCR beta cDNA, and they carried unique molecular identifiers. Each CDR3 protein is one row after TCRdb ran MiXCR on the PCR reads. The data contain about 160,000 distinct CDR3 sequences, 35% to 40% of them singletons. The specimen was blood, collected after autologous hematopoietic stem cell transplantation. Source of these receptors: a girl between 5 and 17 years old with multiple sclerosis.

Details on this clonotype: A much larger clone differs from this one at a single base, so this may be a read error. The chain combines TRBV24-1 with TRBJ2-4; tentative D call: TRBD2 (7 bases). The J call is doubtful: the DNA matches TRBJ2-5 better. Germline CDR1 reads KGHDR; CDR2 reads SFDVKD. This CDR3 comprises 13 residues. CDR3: CAAGNGGLETQYF. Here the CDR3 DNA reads TGTGCCGCGGGCAACGGGGGGCTAGAGACCCAGTACTTC.

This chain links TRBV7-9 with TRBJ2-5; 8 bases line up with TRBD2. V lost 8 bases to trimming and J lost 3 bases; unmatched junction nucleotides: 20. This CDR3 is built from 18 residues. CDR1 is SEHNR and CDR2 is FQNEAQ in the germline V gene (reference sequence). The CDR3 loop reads CASLSRAGGLVWKETQYF. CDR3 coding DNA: TGTGCCAGCTTATCTCGCGCGGGGGGCCTGGTGTGGAAAGAGACCCAGTACTTC.

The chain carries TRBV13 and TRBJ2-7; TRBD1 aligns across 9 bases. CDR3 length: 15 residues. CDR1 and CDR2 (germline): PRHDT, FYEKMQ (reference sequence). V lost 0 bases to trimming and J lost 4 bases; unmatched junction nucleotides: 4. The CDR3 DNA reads TGTGCCAGCAGCTTAGGTACAGGGGGCAAATACGAGCAGTACTTC. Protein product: CASSLGTGGKYEQYF. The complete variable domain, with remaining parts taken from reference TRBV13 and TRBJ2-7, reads AAGVIQSPRHLIKEKRETATLKCYPIPRHDTVYWYQQGPGQDPQFLISFYEKMQSDKGSIPDRFSAQQFSDYHSELNMSSLELGDSALYFCASSLGTGGKYEQYFGPGTRLTVT.

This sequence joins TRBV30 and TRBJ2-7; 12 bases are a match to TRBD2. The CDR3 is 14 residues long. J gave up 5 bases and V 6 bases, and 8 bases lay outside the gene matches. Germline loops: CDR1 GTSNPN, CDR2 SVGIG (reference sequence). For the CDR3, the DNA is TGTGCCTGCATCTCTAGCGGGAGGGCCCACGAGCAGTACTTC. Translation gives CACISSGRAHEQYF.

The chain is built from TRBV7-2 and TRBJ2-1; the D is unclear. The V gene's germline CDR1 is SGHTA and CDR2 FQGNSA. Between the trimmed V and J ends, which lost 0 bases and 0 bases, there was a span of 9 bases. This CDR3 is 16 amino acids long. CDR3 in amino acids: CASSLAWGSSYNEQFF. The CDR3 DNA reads TGTGCCAGCAGCTTAGCGTGGGGTAGCTCCTACAATGAGCAGTTCTTC.

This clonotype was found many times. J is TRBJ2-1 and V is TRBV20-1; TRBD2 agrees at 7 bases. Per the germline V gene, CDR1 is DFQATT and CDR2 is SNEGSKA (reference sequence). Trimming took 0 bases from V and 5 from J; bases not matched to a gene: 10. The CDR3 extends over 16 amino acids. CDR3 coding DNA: TGCAGTGCTAGAGATTTTGGGAGGGCCGTCGACAATGAGCAGTTCTTC. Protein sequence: CSARDFGRAVDNEQFF.

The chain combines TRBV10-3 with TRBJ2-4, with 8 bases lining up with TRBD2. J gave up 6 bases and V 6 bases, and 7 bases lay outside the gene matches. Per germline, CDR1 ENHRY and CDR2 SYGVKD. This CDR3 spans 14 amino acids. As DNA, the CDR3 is TGTGCCATCAGAGGAGCGGGAGAAGGAAACATTCAGTACTTC. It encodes CAIRGAGEGNIQYF.

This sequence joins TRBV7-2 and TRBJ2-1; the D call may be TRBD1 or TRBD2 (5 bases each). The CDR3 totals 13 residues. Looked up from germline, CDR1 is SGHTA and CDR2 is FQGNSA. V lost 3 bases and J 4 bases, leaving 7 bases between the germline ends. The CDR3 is CASSFGAYNEQFF. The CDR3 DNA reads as TGTGCCAGCAGCTTCGGGGCATACAATGAGCAGTTCTTC.

CDR3 amino acids: CASRNPLPGETQYF. The CDR3 coding sequence is TGTGCCAGCAGGAACCCTCTCCCGGGAGAGACCCAGTACTTC. The V call is TRBV28, the J call TRBJ2-5, with unresolved D. V lost 6 bases and J lost 4, with 15 bases in between. Germline lookup yields CDR1 MDHEN and CDR2 SYDVKM. The CDR3 runs to 14 residues. The entire variable domain, with the rest obtained from reference TRBV28 and TRBJ2-5, is as follows: DVKVTQSSRYLVKRTGEKVFLECVQDMDHENMFWYRQDPGLGLRLIYFSYDVKMKEKGDIPEGYSVSREKKERFSLILESASTNQTSMYLCASRNPLPGETQYFGPGTRLLVL.

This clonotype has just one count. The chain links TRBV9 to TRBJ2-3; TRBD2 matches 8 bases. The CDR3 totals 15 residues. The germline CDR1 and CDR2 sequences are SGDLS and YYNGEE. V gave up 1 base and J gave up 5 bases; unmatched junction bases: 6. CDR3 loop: CASSVNGRAIDTQYF. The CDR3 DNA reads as TGTGCCAGCAGCGTAAACGGGAGGGCAATAGATACGCAGTATTTT.

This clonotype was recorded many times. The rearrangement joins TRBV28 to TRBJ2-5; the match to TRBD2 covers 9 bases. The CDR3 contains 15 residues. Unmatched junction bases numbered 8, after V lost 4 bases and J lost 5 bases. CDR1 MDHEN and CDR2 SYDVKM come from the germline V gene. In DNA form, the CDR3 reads TGTGCCAGCAGTTCAGCGGGAGGCCCAGATGAGACCCAGTACTTC. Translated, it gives CASSSAGGPDETQYF.

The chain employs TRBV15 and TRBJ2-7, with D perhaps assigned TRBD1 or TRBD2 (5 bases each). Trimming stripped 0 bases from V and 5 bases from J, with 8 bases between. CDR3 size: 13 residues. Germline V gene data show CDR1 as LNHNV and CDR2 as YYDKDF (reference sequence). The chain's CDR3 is CATSRDLGDEQYF. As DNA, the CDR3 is TGTGCCACCAGCAGAGATCTGGGGGACGAGCAGTACTTC.

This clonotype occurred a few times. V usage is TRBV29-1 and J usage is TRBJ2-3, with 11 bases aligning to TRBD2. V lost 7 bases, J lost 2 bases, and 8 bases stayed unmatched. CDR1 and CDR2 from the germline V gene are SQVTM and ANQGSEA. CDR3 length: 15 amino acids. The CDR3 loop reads CSARTSGRNTDTQYF. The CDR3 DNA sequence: TGCAGCGCCCGAACTAGCGGGAGAAACACAGATACGCAGTATTTT.

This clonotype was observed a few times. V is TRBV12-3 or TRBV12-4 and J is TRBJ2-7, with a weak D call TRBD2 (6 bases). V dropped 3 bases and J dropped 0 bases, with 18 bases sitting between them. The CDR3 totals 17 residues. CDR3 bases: TGTGCCAGCAGTTTTTTTGCGGGGACCGTCAGCTCCTACGAGCAGTACTTC. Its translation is CASSFFAGTVSSYEQYF.

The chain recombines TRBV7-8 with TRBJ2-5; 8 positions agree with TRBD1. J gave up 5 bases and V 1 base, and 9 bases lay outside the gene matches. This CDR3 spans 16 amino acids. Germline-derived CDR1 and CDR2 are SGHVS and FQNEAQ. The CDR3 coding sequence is TGTGCCAGCAGCTTAGAGACCAGGACAGGGCGGGAGACCCAGTACTTC. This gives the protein CASSLETRTGRETQYF.

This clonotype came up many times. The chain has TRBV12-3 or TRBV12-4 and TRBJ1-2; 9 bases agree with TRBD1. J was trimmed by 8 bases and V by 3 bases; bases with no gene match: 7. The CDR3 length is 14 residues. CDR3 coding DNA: TGTGCCAGCAGTTTCTTTACAGGGGGCAGAGGCTACACCTTC. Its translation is CASSFFTGGRGYTF.

As DNA, the CDR3 is TGCAGCGTCCTCTTGGGCACTGAAGCTTTCTTT. Protein sequence: CSVLLGTEAFF. This sequence joins TRBV29-1 and TRBJ1-1, with D unresolved. Germline values: CDR1 SQVTM, CDR2 ANQGSEA. This CDR3 has 11 amino acids. The V end was cut by 6 bases, the J end by 4 bases, with 9 bases between.

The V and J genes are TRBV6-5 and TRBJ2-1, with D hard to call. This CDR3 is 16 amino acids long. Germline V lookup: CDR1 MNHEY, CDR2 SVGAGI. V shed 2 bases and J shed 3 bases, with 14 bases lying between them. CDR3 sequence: CASSYLEPKFYNEQFF. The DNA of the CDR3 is TGTGCCAGCAGTTACCTCGAGCCAAAATTCTACAATGAGCAGTTCTTC.

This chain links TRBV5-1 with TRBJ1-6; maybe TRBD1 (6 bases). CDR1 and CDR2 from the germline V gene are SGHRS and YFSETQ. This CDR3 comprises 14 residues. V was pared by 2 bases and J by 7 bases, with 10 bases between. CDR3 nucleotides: TGCGCCAGCAGCTTACAGGGAGGGAATTCACCCCTCCACTTT. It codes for CASSLQGGNSPLHF.